The 8 T cell receptor beta chains in this list originate from one sample, sequenced in a study of blood T cells in healthy people across ages. Through a sample-barcoded 5' primer and a J-beta primer mix, a second PCR was run for 7 to 11 cycles. MiXCR was run by TCRdb on the 5' RACE reads, yielding one entry per CDR3 protein. The sample has hundreds of thousands of distinct CDR3 sequences; approximately 40% are singletons. The sample taken for sequencing was blood. The receptors were sampled from a man of 80 years or more in good health.

This clonotype was detected only a few times. The DNA for the CDR3 is TGTGCCAGCAGCGATCCGGGGGGGCAGCCCCAGCATTTT. Translation: CASSDPGGQPQHF. The chain employs TRBV7-2 and TRBJ1-5; TRBD1 might be the D (5 bases). The V gene lost 5 bases and the J gene lost 7 bases, with 12 bases spanning the gap. CDR1 is SGHTA and CDR2 is FQGNSA in the germline V gene. The CDR3 contains 13 residues.

This chain links TRBV6-2 or TRBV6-3 with TRBJ1-1; tentative D call: TRBD1 (5 bases). This CDR3 has 13 residues. Between the trimmed V and J ends, which lost 6 bases and 7 bases, there was a span of 15 bases. Germline loops: CDR1 MNHEY, CDR2 SVGEGT. CDR3 bases: TGTGCCAGCAGCCACCGGAGGGGTGGTGAAGCTTTCTTT. It encodes CASSHRRGGEAFF.

This chain uses TRBV30 with TRBJ1-5, with D perhaps TRBD1 (5 bases). The CDR3 sequence is 15 residues long. Per the germline V gene, CDR1 is GTSNPN and CDR2 is SVGIG (reference sequence). V was clipped by 0 bases and J by 3 bases, with 12 bases between them. The CDR3 bases are TGTGCCTGGAGTGTCCCATCAGGGAACAATCAGCCCCAGCATTTT. Its translation is CAWSVPSGNNQPQHF.

This sequence joins TRBV29-1 and TRBJ2-2; TRBD1 aligns across 8 bases. V trimming: 5 bases; J trimming: 2 bases; junction bases outside the gene matches: 4. Germline V gives CDR1 SQVTM, CDR2 ANQGSEA. The CDR3 loop spans 14 amino acids. The DNA of the CDR3 is TGCAGCGTTTGGACAGGGCTAAACACCGGGGAGCTGTTTTTT. Translated: CSVWTGLNTGELFF.

A remark on this clonotype: This may come from a read error, since a much larger clone is one base off. V and J are TRBV28 and TRBJ2-1; 7 bases fit TRBD1. This CDR3 is built from 15 residues. Germline V gives CDR1 MDHEN, CDR2 SYDVKM. The CDR3 DNA sequence: TGTGCCGGCAGTAACGACAGGGCTGTTGACAATGAGCAGTTCTTC. It is translated as CAGSNDRAVDNEQFF. The full variable domain, its missing parts supplied by reference TRBV28 and TRBJ2-1, is DVKVTQSSRYLVKRTGEKVFLECVQDMDHENMFWYRQDPGLGLRLIYFSYDVKMKEKGDIPEGYSVSREKKERFSLILESASTNQTSMYLCAGSNDRAVDNEQFFGPGTRLTVL.

The J gene is TRBJ2-3, the V gene TRBV28, with 8 nucleotides matching TRBD2. Germline-derived CDR1 and CDR2 are MDHEN and SYDVKM. The CDR3 sequence is 14 residues long. The V gene end was trimmed by 8 bases and the J gene end by 4 bases; junction bases not matched to a gene: 8. Here the CDR3 DNA reads TGTGCCAGCTCGCGGGGGGCCCGCGCAGATACGCAGTATTTT. Residues: CASSRGARADTQYF.

This clonotype was detected only a few times. J is TRBJ1-4 and V is TRBV4-2; 8 bases line up with TRBD1. CDR3 size: 16 residues. The germline gives CDR1 LGHNA, CDR2 YNFKEQ. V was pared by 1 base and J by 4 bases, with 5 bases of the junction left unmatched. In DNA, the CDR3 is TGTGCCAGCAGCCAAGTGGGGACAGGAAATAATGAAAAACTGTTTTTT. Its protein product is CASSQVGTGNNEKLFF.

To note about this clonotype: A junction end diverges from the germline sequence, so it may reflect a read error. This sequence joins TRBV7-2 and TRBJ2-5; tentatively, D is TRBD2 (7 bases). Germline CDR1 reads SGHTA; CDR2 reads FQGNSA. This CDR3 comprises 14 residues. In nucleotides, the CDR3 is TGTGCCGGCAGCGTAGGGGGAGGGGCGGAGACCCAGTACTTC. Amino acids: CAGSVGGGAETQYF.